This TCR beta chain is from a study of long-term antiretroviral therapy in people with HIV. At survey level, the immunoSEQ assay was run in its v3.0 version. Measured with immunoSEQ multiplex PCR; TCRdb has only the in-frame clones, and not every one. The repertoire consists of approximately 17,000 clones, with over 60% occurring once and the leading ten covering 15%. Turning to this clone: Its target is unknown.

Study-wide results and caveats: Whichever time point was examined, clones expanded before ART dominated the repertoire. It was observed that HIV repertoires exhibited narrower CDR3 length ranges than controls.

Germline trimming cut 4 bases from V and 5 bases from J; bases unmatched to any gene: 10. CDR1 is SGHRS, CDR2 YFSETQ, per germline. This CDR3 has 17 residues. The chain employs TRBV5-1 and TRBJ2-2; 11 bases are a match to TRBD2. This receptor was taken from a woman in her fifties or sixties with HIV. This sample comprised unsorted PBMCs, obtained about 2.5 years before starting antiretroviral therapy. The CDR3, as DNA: TGCGCCAGCAGCCCAGATAGCGGGGGGGCCGGAACCGGGGAGCTGTTTTTT. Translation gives CASSPDSGGAGTGELFF.